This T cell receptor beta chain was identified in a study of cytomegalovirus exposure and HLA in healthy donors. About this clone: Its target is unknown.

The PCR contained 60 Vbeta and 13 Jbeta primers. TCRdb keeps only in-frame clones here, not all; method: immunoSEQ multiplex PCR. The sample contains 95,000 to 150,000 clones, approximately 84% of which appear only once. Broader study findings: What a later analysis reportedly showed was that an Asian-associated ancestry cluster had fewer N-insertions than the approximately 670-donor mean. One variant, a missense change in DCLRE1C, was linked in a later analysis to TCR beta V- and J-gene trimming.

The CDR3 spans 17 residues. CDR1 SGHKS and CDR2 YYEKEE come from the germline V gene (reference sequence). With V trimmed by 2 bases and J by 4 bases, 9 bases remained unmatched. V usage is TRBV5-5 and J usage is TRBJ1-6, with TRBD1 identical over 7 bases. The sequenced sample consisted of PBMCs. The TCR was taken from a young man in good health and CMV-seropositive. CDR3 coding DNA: TGTGCCAGCAGCTTACAGGGGTCAAAATTATATAATTCACCCCTCCACTTT. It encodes CASSLQGSKLYNSPLHF.